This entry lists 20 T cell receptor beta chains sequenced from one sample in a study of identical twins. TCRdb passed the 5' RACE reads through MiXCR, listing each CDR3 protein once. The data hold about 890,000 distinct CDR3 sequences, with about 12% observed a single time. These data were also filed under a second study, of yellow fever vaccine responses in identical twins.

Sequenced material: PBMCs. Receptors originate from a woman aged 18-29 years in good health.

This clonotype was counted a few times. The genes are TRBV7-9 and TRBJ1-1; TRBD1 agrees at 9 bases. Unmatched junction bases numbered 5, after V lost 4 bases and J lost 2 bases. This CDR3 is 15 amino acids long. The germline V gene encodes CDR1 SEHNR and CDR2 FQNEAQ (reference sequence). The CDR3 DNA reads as TGTGCCAGCAGCTCACCGACAGGGGGAAACACTGAAGCTTTCTTT. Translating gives CASSSPTGGNTEAFF.

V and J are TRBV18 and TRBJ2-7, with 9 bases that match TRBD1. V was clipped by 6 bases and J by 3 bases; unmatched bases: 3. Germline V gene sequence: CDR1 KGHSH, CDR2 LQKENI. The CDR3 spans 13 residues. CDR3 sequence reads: CASSGQGFYEQYF. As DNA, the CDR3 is TGTGCCAGCTCGGGACAGGGATTCTACGAGCAGTACTTC.

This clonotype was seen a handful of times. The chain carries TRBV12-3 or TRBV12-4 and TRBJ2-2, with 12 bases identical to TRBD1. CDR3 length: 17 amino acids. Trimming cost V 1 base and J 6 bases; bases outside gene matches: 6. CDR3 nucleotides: TGTGCCAGCAGTTTAGGGACGGGACAGGGGGCGTCCGGGGAGCTGTTTTTT. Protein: CASSLGTGQGASGELFF.

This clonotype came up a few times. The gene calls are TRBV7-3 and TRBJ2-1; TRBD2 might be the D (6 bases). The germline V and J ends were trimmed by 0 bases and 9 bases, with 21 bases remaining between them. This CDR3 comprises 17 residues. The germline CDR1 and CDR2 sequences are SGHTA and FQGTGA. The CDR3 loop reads CASSLTSNDGSRGEQFF. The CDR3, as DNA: TGTGCCAGCAGCTTAACTTCTAATGACGGGAGTAGGGGTGAGCAGTTCTTC. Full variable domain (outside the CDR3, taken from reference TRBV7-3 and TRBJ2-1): GAGVSQTPSNKVTEKGKYVELRCDPISGHTALYWYRQSLGQGPEFLIYFQGTGAADDSGLPNDRFFAVRPEGSVSTLKIQRTERGDSAVYLCASSLTSNDGSRGEQFFGPGTRLTVL.

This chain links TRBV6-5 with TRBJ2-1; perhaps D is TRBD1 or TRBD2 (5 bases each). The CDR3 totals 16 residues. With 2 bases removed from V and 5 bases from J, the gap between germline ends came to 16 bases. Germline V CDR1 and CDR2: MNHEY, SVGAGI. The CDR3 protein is CASSYQTGLGDNEQFF. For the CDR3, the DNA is TGTGCCAGCAGTTACCAAACGGGATTAGGGGACAATGAGCAGTTCTTC.

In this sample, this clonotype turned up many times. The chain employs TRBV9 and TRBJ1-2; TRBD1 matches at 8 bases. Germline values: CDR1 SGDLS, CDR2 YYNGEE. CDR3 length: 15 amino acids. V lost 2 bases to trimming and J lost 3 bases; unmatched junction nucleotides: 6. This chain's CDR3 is CASSVQTGADYGYTF. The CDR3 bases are TGTGCCAGCAGCGTTCAGACAGGGGCGGACTATGGCTACACCTTC. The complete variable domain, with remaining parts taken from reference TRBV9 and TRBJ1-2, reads DSGVTQTPKHLITATGQRVTLRCSPRSGDLSVYWYQQSLDQGLQFLIQYYNGEERAKGNILERFSAQQFPDLHSELNLSSLELGDSALYFCASSVQTGADYGYTFGSGTRLTVV.

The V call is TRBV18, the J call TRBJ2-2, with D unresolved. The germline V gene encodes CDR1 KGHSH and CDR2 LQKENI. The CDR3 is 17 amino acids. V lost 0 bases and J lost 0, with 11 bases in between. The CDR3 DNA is TGTGCCAGCTCACCACCGGGGTTGGGCGCGAACACCGGGGAGCTGTTTTTT. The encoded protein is CASSPPGLGANTGELFF. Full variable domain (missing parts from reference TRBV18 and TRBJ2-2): NAGVMQNPRHLVRRRGQEARLRCSPMKGHSHVYWYRQLPEEGLKFMVYLQKENIIDESGMPKERFSAEFPKEGPSILRIQQVVRGDSAAYFCASSPPGLGANTGELFFGEGSRLTVL.

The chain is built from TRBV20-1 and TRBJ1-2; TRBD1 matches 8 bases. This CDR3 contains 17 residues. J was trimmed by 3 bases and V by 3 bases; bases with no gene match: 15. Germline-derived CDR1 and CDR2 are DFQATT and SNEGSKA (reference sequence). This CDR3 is CSARLGAGGKVDYGYTF. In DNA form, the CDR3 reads TGCAGTGCTAGGCTGGGAGCAGGGGGCAAAGTTGACTATGGCTACACCTTC.

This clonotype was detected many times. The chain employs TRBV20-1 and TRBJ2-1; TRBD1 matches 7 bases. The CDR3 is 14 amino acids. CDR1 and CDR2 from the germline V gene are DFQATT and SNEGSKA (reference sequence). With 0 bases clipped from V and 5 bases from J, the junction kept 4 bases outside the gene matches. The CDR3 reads CSARDAQGNNEQFF. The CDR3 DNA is TGCAGTGCTAGAGATGCACAGGGGAACAATGAGCAGTTCTTC.

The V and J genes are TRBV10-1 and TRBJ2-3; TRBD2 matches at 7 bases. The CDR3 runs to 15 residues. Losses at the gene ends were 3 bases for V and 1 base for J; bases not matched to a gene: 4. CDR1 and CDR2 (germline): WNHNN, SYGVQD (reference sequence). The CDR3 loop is CASSESLAGTDTQYF. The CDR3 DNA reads TGCGCCAGCAGTGAAAGTCTAGCGGGCACAGATACGCAGTATTTT.

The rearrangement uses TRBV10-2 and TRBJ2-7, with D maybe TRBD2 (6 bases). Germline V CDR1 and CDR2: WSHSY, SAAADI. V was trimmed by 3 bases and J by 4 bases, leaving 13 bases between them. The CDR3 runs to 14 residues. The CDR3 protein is CASSDLRDSYEQYF. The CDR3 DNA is TGCGCCAGCAGTGATTTGCGGGACTCATACGAGCAGTACTTC.

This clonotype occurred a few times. CDR3 nucleotides: TGTGCCATCAGTGAGTCGCAGGCCGCGAACACCGGGGAGCTGTTTTTT. This encodes CAISESQAANTGELFF. The V and J genes are TRBV10-3 and TRBJ2-2, with D unresolved. Per the germline V gene, CDR1 is ENHRY and CDR2 is SYGVKD. The germline V and J ends were trimmed by 0 bases and 0 bases, with 8 bases remaining between them. The CDR3 extends over 16 amino acids.

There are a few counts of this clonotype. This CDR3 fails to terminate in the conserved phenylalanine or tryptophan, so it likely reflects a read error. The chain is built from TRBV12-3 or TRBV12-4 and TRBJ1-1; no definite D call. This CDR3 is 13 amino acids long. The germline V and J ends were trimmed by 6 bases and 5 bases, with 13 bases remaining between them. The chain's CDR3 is CASSLKLGTEAFS. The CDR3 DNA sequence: TGTGCCAGCAGCCTCAAGCTGGGGACTGAAGCTTTCTCT.

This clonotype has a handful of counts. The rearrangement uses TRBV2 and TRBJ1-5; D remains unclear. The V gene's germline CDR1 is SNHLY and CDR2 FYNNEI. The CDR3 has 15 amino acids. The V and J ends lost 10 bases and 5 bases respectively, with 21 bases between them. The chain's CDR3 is CANPEGGIGDQPQHF. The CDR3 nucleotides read TGTGCCAACCCGGAGGGAGGGATTGGGGATCAGCCCCAGCATTTT.

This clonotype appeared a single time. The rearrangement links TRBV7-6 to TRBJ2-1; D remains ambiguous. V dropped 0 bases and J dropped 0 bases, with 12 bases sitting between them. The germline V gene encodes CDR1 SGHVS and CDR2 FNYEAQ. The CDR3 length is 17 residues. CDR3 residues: CASSLALGYSSYNEQFF. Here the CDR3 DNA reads TGTGCCAGCAGCTTAGCGCTAGGGTATAGCTCCTACAATGAGCAGTTCTTC.

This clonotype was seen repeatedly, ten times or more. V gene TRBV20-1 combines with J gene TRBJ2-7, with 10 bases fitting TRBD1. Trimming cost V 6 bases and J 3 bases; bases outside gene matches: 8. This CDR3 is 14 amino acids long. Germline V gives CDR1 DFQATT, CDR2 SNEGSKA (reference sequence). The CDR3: CSASPGQGNYEQYF. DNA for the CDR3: TGCAGTGCAAGCCCGGGACAGGGGAACTACGAGCAGTACTTC.

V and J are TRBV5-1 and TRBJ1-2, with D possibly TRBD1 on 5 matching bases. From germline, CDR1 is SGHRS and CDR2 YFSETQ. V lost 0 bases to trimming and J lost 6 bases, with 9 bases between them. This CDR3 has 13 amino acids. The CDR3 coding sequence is TGCGCCAGCAGCTTGGGCAGGGTGGATGGCTACACCTTC. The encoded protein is CASSLGRVDGYTF.

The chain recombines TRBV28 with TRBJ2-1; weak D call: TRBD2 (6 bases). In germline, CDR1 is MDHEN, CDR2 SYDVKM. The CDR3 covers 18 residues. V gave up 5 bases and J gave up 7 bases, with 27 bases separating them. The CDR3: CASSITGLWEAGGNEQFF. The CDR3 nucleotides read TGTGCCAGCAGTATTACGGGCCTTTGGGAGGCCGGTGGGAATGAGCAGTTCTTC.

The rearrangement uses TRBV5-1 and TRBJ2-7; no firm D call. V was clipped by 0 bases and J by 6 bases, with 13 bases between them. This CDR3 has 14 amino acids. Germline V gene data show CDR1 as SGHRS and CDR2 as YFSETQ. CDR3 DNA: TGCGCCAGCAGCTTGGAGTCAGGACGAGGCGAGCAGTACTTC. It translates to CASSLESGRGEQYF.

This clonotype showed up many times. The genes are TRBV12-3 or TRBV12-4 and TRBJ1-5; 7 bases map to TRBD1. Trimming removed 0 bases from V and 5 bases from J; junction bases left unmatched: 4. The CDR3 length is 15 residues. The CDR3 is CASSLAQGEYQPQHF. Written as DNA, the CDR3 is TGTGCCAGCAGTTTAGCGCAGGGGGAATATCAGCCCCAGCATTTT.